The T cell receptor (beta chain) described here comes from a study of human T cells and chemical hapten exposure. CDR3 size: 12 residues. Trimming removed 3 bases at V and 4 bases at J, with 5 bases between. Time point indicated: pre-sensitization, week 0. The treatment was: therapeutic diphenylcyclopropenone sensitization with weekly scalp DPC. This clonotype was picked up many times. TCRdb reprocessed the RACE reads via MiXCR and lists one record per CDR3 protein. The table records some 59,000 distinct CDR3 sequences, 11% of them present only once. The V and J genes are TRBV12-3 or TRBV12-4 and TRBJ2-3; D gene unclear. The material was whole blood, obtained in connection with sensitization to the hapten diphenylcyclopropenone (DPC). The sequence derives from a woman between 40 and 50 years old with alopecia areata. Some clones in this sample may be carry-over from other donors' samples. The CDR3 nucleotides are TGTGCCAGCAGTTTCAACCCAGATACGCAGTATTTT. It yields the protein CASSFNPDTQYF.